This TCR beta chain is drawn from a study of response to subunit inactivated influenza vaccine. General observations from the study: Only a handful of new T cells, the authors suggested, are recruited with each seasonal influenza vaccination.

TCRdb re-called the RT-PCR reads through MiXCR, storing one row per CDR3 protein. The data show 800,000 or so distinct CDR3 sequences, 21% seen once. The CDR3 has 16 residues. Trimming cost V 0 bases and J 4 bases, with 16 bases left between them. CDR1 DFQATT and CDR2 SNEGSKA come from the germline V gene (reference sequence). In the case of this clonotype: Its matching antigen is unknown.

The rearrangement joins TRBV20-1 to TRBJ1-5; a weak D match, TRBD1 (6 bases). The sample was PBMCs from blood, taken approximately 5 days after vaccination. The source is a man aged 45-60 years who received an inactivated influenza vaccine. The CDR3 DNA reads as TGCAGTGCTAGAGATCTAGGGACACCCCGAAATCAGCCCCAGCATTTT. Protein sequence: CSARDLGTPRNQPQHF.